The 16 T cell receptor beta chains below all came from one sample that was sequenced in a study of cytomegalovirus exposure and HLA in healthy donors. Primers included in the PCR were 60 Vbeta and 13 Jbeta primers. Sequencing was performed with immunoSEQ multiplex PCR; in TCRdb, only in-frame clones are kept and a portion is missing. In the table there are about 120,000 clones, about 76% of which are singletons. Sequencing input: PBMCs. The receptor source for this set is a middle-aged woman in good health and CMV-seropositive.

The table lists this clone with a few counts. The chain joins TRBV6-1 to TRBJ2-2, with 10 bases aligning to TRBD1. The V gene end was trimmed by 6 bases and the J gene end by 5 bases; junction bases not matched to a gene: 3. This CDR3 contains 14 residues. Germline CDR1 and CDR2: MNHNS and SASEGT. In nucleotides, the CDR3 is TGTGCCAGCAGCCTGGGACAGGGGACCGGGGAGCTGTTTTTT. Translated: CASSLGQGTGELFF.

The chain links TRBV12-5 to TRBJ2-7; D possibly corresponds to TRBD1 (5 bases). Germline V lookup: CDR1 LGHNT, CDR2 FRNRAP. The CDR3 loop spans 13 amino acids. V was clipped by 6 bases and J by 0 bases, with 9 bases between them. CDR3 in amino acids: CASGRDSSYEQYF. The CDR3 bases are TGTGCTAGTGGCCGCGACAGCTCCTACGAGCAGTACTTC.

With respect to this clone: Additional DNA sequences in this sample encode the identical CDR3. The chain uses TRBV6-4 and TRBJ1-6; D gene uncertain. Germline V CDR1 and CDR2: MRHNA, SNTAGT. The CDR3 covers 13 residues. V lost 6 bases, J lost 6 bases, and 9 bases lay in between. CDR3 amino acids: CASSQVLNSPLHF. DNA for the CDR3: TGTGCCAGCAGCCAGGTGCTTAATTCACCCCTCCACTTT.

The V call is TRBV10-3, the J call TRBJ1-1, with D hard to call. The V end lost 3 bases, the J end lost 3 bases, and 8 bases lay between the germline ends. Looked up from germline, CDR1 is ENHRY and CDR2 is SYGVKD. The CDR3 has 13 amino acids. The DNA of the CDR3 is TGTGCCATCAGTGACGGGCGGGACACTGAAGCTTTCTTT. Protein sequence: CAISDGRDTEAFF.

In its sample, this clone was seen once. The chain links TRBV2 to TRBJ2-1, with TRBD1 as a possible D gene (6 bases). Trimming left V 3 bases short and J 3 bases short, with 12 bases between. This CDR3 comprises 15 residues. Looked up from germline, CDR1 is SNHLY and CDR2 is FYNNEI. Here the CDR3 DNA reads TGTGCCAGCAGTGAGCGGCAGGGGATCTACAATGAGCAGTTCTTC. Protein product: CASSERQGIYNEQFF.

The chain combines TRBV28 with TRBJ1-2; a weak D match, TRBD1 (5 bases). The CDR3 consists of 12 residues. CDR1 is MDHEN, CDR2 SYDVKM, per germline. Trimming left V 7 bases short and J 7 bases short, with 13 bases between. The CDR3 DNA is TGTGCCAGCACCCCCGGGGGGGTTGGCTACACCTTC. Translation: CASTPGGVGYTF.

The rearrangement joins TRBV6-6 to TRBJ1-2, with D possibly TRBD1 on 6 matching bases. In germline, CDR1 is MNHNY, CDR2 SVGAGI (reference sequence). This CDR3 has 14 amino acids. Between the trimmed V and J ends, which lost 4 bases and 2 bases, there was a span of 11 bases. DNA of the CDR3: TGTGCCAGCAGTTTGGACAGACGAAACTATGGCTACACCTTC. Its protein is CASSLDRRNYGYTF.

The rearrangement links TRBV28 to TRBJ1-1; 8 bases are a match to TRBD1. Germline V gene lookup returns CDR1 MDHEN and CDR2 SYDVKM. Germline trimming cut 7 bases from V and 4 bases from J; bases unmatched to any gene: 8. This CDR3 region has 14 residues. For the CDR3, the DNA is TGTGCCAGCACCCTGACAGGGGCTCTCACTGAAGCTTTCTTT. This gives the protein CASTLTGALTEAFF.

The genes are TRBV10-2 and TRBJ2-1; D may be TRBD2 (7 bases). This CDR3 is 14 amino acids long. Germline lookup yields CDR1 WSHSY and CDR2 SAAADI. Trimming shortened V by 4 bases and J by 7 bases, and 14 bases separated the two germline ends. CDR3 DNA: TGCGCCAGCAGTGTAAGGGGGGGGGCTAATGAGCAGTTCTTC. Its protein is CASSVRGGANEQFF.

Only a few counts were recorded for this clone. The chain carries TRBV5-4 and TRBJ2-3; 13 bases map to TRBD2. Trimming cost V 4 bases and J 4 bases; bases outside gene matches: 6. This CDR3 is built from 16 residues. Germline CDR1 reads SGHNT; CDR2 reads YYREEE (reference sequence). For the CDR3, the DNA is TGTGCCAGCAGCCCCGGACTAGCGGGGGAGGCAGATACGCAGTATTTT. Translating gives CASSPGLAGEADTQYF.

The chain's CDR3 is CASSSQQGYEQYF. The CDR3 DNA sequence: TGTGCCAGTAGTAGCCAACAGGGCTACGAGCAGTACTTC. The chain carries TRBV19 and TRBJ2-7; maybe TRBD1 (6 bases). V lost 4 bases to trimming and J lost 3 bases, with 10 bases between them. The CDR3 runs to 13 residues. Per germline, CDR1 LNHDA and CDR2 SQIVND (reference sequence).

The rearrangement links TRBV18 to TRBJ1-1; D is unclear. V shed 0 bases and J shed 7 bases, with 9 bases lying between them. There are 13 residues in the CDR3. CDR1 is KGHSH, CDR2 LQKENI, per germline. The CDR3 loop is CASSPPVLGEAFF. CDR3 nucleotides: TGTGCCAGCTCACCACCGGTACTAGGTGAAGCTTTCTTT.

This clone was recorded once. The chain links TRBV7-2 to TRBJ1-3; D unresolved. The germline V gene encodes CDR1 SGHTA and CDR2 FQGNSA. The CDR3 consists of 14 residues. Trimming removed 1 base from V and 1 base from J, with 5 bases in between. The CDR3 loop is CASSLGRSGNTIYF. Here the CDR3 DNA reads TGTGCCAGCAGCTTAGGCAGGTCTGGAAACACCATATATTTT.

V gene TRBV19 combines with J gene TRBJ2-2; perhaps TRBD2 as D (5 bases). This CDR3 spans 14 amino acids. CDR1 and CDR2 from the germline V gene are LNHDA and SQIVND (reference sequence). Between the trimmed V and J ends, which lost 3 bases and 4 bases, there was a span of 9 bases. CDR3 DNA: TGTGCCAGTAGTATTTTAGGGAGCACCGGGGAGCTGTTTTTT. Amino acid sequence: CASSILGSTGELFF.

This clone occurred a few times. This rearrangement joins TRBV27 to TRBJ2-5; possible D gene TRBD1, 6 bases. Germline loops: CDR1 MNHEY, CDR2 SMNVEV (reference sequence). V lost 5 bases and J 4 bases, leaving 17 bases between the germline ends. This CDR3 is 15 amino acids long. CDR3 loop: CASSAGQREGETQYF. CDR3 sequence (DNA): TGTGCCAGCAGTGCCGGACAGCGAGAGGGAGAGACCCAGTACTTC.

J is TRBJ1-1 and V is TRBV5-1; D gene unclear. CDR3 length equals 12 residues. Germline V lookup: CDR1 SGHRS, CDR2 YFSETQ. V shed 5 bases and J shed 4 bases, with 9 bases lying between them. DNA for the CDR3: TGCGCCAGCAGAGACGGCGGCACTGAAGCTTTCTTT. Encoded protein: CASRDGGTEAFF.